This T cell receptor beta chain was profiled in a study of T cells after yellow fever vaccination. TCRdb itself ran the 5' RACE reads through MiXCR, one entry per CDR3 protein. The sample lists 300,000 to 450,000 distinct CDR3 sequences, 8% to 9.5% occurring once. This clonotype was counted ten times or more. The antigen is undetermined. The CDR3 sequence is 16 residues long. Germline assignment: CDR1 SGHTA and CDR2 FQGNSA. V was clipped by 7 bases and J by 6 bases, with 21 bases between them. Study observations and caveats: Faster peaking, at day 5 versus 15, marked a secondary response that was weaker. One caveat is that FACS-sorted repertoires could contain abundant clonotypes contaminating from the bulk population. Relatively few clonotypes were ones that appeared in both CD4 and CD8 compartments. Reappearance after the booster was observed for most primary-vaccination clones (roughly 95% CD4, around 90% CD8).

This receptor was identified in a man between 18 and 35 years old who received the YFV17D yellow fever vaccine. The input for sequencing was PBMCs, taken 35 to 50 days after the first yellow fever vaccination. The chain uses TRBV7-2 and TRBJ2-2, with D possibly being TRBD2 (6 bases). The CDR3 reads CASTDYDLRVSGELFF. CDR3 nucleotide sequence: TGTGCCAGCACGGACTACGACCTTAGGGTCTCCGGGGAGCTGTTTTTT.